These 25 T cell receptor beta chains originate from one sample sequenced in a study of shared clonotypes between healthy human individuals. Clones were sequenced by immunoSEQ multiplex PCR, and TCRdb holds only the in-frame ones, with some missing. This table has more than 500,000 clones, approximately 95% appearing once. Terminally differentiated effector memory CD45RA+ cells were left out of the naive CD8 fraction, which was CD45RO-negative and positively selected for CCR7. Source material: naive CD8+ T cells sorted from blood. All receptors come from a woman in her 30s in good health.

The chain has TRBV2 and TRBJ1-5, with D uncertain. The CDR3 length is 14 residues. Germline-derived CDR1 and CDR2 are SNHLY and FYNNEI. The germline V and J ends were trimmed by 3 bases and 0 bases, with 6 bases remaining between them. The CDR3, as DNA: TGTGCCAGCAGTGACGGATATAGCAATCAGCCCCAGCATTTT. Translation gives CASSDGYSNQPQHF.

This chain joins TRBV4-2 and TRBJ2-7, with D perhaps matching TRBD2 (5 bases). CDR3 size: 15 residues. Germline V gives CDR1 LGHNA, CDR2 YNFKEQ. The V end was cut by 4 bases, the J end by 0 bases, with 13 bases between. The CDR3 region is CASSPSEGYSYEQYF. In DNA form, the CDR3 reads TGTGCCAGCAGCCCCTCCGAGGGTTACTCCTACGAGCAGTACTTC.

The V call is TRBV20-1, the J call TRBJ2-1, with TRBD2 as a possible D gene (7 bases). This CDR3 has 11 amino acids. V lost 4 bases, J lost 9 bases, and 10 bases lay in between. Germline loops: CDR1 DFQATT, CDR2 SNEGSKA (reference sequence). CDR3 sequence reads: CSAMGGLEQFF. DNA for the CDR3: TGCAGTGCTATGGGGGGGCTTGAGCAGTTCTTC.

This chain uses TRBV27 with TRBJ2-1, with 8 bases fitting TRBD1. The CDR3 totals 13 residues. With 3 bases clipped from V and 9 bases from J, the junction kept 4 bases outside the gene matches. Germline values: CDR1 MNHEY, CDR2 SMNVEV (reference sequence). DNA for the CDR3: TGTGCCAGCAGTTTCAACAGGGGGAGTGAGCAGTTCTTC. Its translation: CASSFNRGSEQFF.

V and J are TRBV19 and TRBJ2-1; 9 positions match TRBD2. Germline assignment: CDR1 LNHDA and CDR2 SQIVND (reference sequence). V was clipped by 7 bases and J by 0 bases; unmatched bases: 1. CDR3 length equals 14 residues. The CDR3 sequence is CASTLAGSYNEQFF. The CDR3 coding sequence is TGTGCCAGTACACTAGCGGGCTCCTACAATGAGCAGTTCTTC.

The chain links TRBV7-2 to TRBJ1-1, with TRBD1 matching 8 bases. Trimming removed 5 bases from V and 3 bases from J; junction bases left unmatched: 8. Germline V gene data show CDR1 as SGHTA and CDR2 as FQGNSA. The CDR3 is made up of 15 amino acids. The CDR3 loop is CASSRQGSPDTEAFF. DNA of the CDR3: TGTGCCAGCAGCCGACAGGGGTCCCCGGACACTGAAGCTTTCTTT.

This clone was recorded once. The V call is TRBV7-2, the J call TRBJ2-1; TRBD1 might be the D (6 bases). Germline assignment: CDR1 SGHTA and CDR2 FQGNSA. CDR3 length equals 15 residues. The germline V and J ends were trimmed by 5 bases and 1 base, with 12 bases remaining between them. CDR3 residues: CASSPLQGSYNEQFF. The CDR3 DNA reads as TGTGCCAGCAGCCCCCTACAGGGATCCTACAATGAGCAGTTCTTC.

The chain combines TRBV28 with TRBJ2-1; 13 bases align to TRBD2. This CDR3 has 22 residues. The junction had 22 bases not matched to a gene; V was cut back by 6 bases and J by 2 bases. CDR1 and CDR2 (germline): MDHEN, SYDVKM. In DNA form, the CDR3 reads TGTGCCAGCAGCGACTCCGGGACTAGCGGGAAGCTTCCCATGTTGCCCTACAATGAGCAGTTCTTC. It specifies CASSDSGTSGKLPMLPYNEQFF. Full variable domain (missing parts from reference TRBV28 and TRBJ2-1): DVKVTQSSRYLVKRTGEKVFLECVQDMDHENMFWYRQDPGLGLRLIYFSYDVKMKEKGDIPEGYSVSREKKERFSLILESASTNQTSMYLCASSDSGTSGKLPMLPYNEQFFGPGTRLTVL.

This chain joins TRBV4-1 and TRBJ2-7; D gene unclear. Germline CDR1 MGHRA, CDR2 YSYEKL. The CDR3 runs to 14 residues. V was shortened by 0 bases and J by 0 bases, with 6 bases between the two germline ends. The CDR3 protein is CASSQDHSSYEQYF. The CDR3 DNA follows: TGCGCCAGCAGCCAAGATCACAGCTCCTACGAGCAGTACTTC.

The genes are TRBV2 and TRBJ2-7; D is uncertain. The germline CDR1 and CDR2 sequences are SNHLY and FYNNEI. This CDR3 has 12 residues. Trimming stripped 6 bases from V and 0 bases from J, with 6 bases between. CDR3 nucleotides: TGTGCCAGCAGGGCTAGCTCCTACGAGCAGTACTTC. Amino acids: CASRASSYEQYF.

The CDR3 bases are TGTGCCAGCAGCCCCATTAGGAGGGGAACCTCTGGAAACACCATATATTTT. It translates to CASSPIRRGTSGNTIYF. The chain recombines TRBV5-5 with TRBJ1-3; TRBD1 is a possible D gene (5 bases). Germline V gene sequence: CDR1 SGHKS, CDR2 YYEKEE (reference sequence). This CDR3 comprises 17 residues. Trimming took 4 bases from V and 0 from J, leaving 17 bases between them.

This chain uses TRBV9 with TRBJ2-1, with 12 bases fitting TRBD2. V gave up 4 bases and J gave up 4 bases; unmatched junction bases: 3. This CDR3 is 15 amino acids long. Germline V gives CDR1 SGDLS, CDR2 YYNGEE. The CDR3 DNA sequence: TGTGCCAGCAGCAAAGGACTAGCGGGGTACAATGAGCAGTTCTTC. Its translation: CASSKGLAGYNEQFF.

The chain employs TRBV5-1 and TRBJ2-3, with D maybe TRBD2 (6 bases). This CDR3 comprises 15 residues. Trimming stripped 0 bases from V and 3 bases from J, with 11 bases between. The germline V gene has CDR1 SGHRS and CDR2 YFSETQ. CDR3 nucleotides: TGCGCCAGCAGCTTGGACGGGAGCAAAACAGATACGCAGTATTTT. Protein product: CASSLDGSKTDTQYF.

The CDR3 here is CASRSGNQPQHF. The CDR3 coding sequence is TGTGCCAGCAGATCAGGGAATCAGCCCCAGCATTTT. The gene calls are TRBV28 and TRBJ1-5; tentative D call: TRBD1 (5 bases). V dropped 6 bases and J dropped 4 bases, with 7 bases sitting between them. Germline V CDR1 and CDR2: MDHEN, SYDVKM. The CDR3 length is 12 residues.

The chain links TRBV28 to TRBJ2-7; D possibly matches TRBD1 or TRBD2 (6 bases each). Germline loops: CDR1 MDHEN, CDR2 SYDVKM. The CDR3 loop spans 14 amino acids. V lost 3 bases to trimming and J lost 3 bases, with 12 bases between them. The CDR3 DNA is TGTGCCAGCAGTTTGCGGGACACATACTACGAGCAGTACTTC. Translated, it gives CASSLRDTYYEQYF.

The chain is built from TRBV7-8 and TRBJ2-3; 9 positions agree with TRBD2. Per the germline V gene, CDR1 is SGHVS and CDR2 is FQNEAQ. The CDR3 has 17 amino acids. V dropped 0 bases and J dropped 5; count of bases not matched to a gene: 9. The CDR3 DNA is TGTGCCAGCAGCTTAGCGCTTGGGCTAGCGGGAATAGATACGCAGTATTTT. Protein: CASSLALGLAGIDTQYF.

The V and J genes are TRBV7-9 and TRBJ2-7; D may be TRBD2 (6 bases). Germline CDR1 SEHNR, CDR2 FQNEAQ (reference sequence). Trimming shortened V by 5 bases and J by 1 base, and 12 bases separated the two germline ends. The CDR3 is 14 amino acids. CDR3 sequence (DNA): TGTGCCAGCAGCCAAGTCGGGGGATCCTACGAGCAGTACTTC. The encoded protein is CASSQVGGSYEQYF.

The chain couples TRBV5-4 to TRBJ2-7; maybe TRBD2 (6 bases). The CDR3 consists of 13 residues. The V and J ends lost 0 bases and 11 bases respectively, with 15 bases between them. Germline V lookup: CDR1 SGHNT, CDR2 YYREEE (reference sequence). CDR3 sequence: CASSLGATSWKYF. The CDR3 nucleotides read TGTGCCAGCAGCTTGGGCGCGACTAGTTGGAAGTACTTC.

The CDR3 nucleotides read TGTGCCAGCAGCTTCCTCGCCCCCGGACTAGCGGACGCCTACGAGCAGTACTTC. Amino acids: CASSFLAPGLADAYEQYF. The rearrangement uses TRBV7-6 and TRBJ2-7, with 10 nucleotides matching TRBD2. V lost 3 bases, J lost 2 bases, and 13 bases stayed unmatched. Germline-derived CDR1 and CDR2 are SGHVS and FNYEAQ. CDR3 size: 18 residues.

J is TRBJ2-7 and V is TRBV5-6, with 7 positions matching TRBD2. The germline V gene encodes CDR1 SGHDT and CDR2 YYEEEE. Trimming removed 3 bases from V and 5 bases from J; junction bases left unmatched: 20. The CDR3 loop spans 18 amino acids. For the CDR3, the DNA is TGTGCCAGCAGCTCCATGGGGCTAGCGGAACCCGACGGGGACGAGCAGTACTTC. Its translation is CASSSMGLAEPDGDEQYF.

The rearrangement joins TRBV27 to TRBJ1-5; D uncertain. Germline loops: CDR1 MNHEY, CDR2 SMNVEV (reference sequence). CDR3 size: 14 residues. V dropped 5 bases and J dropped 10 bases, with 18 bases sitting between them. The CDR3 DNA reads as TGTGCCAGCAGTCCACGACGGGATCTTGGTCCCCAGCATTTT. Translated, it gives CASSPRRDLGPQHF.

The rearrangement uses TRBV27 and TRBJ2-3; no clear D. Germline V lookup: CDR1 MNHEY, CDR2 SMNVEV (reference sequence). This CDR3 is built from 15 residues. V was cut by 5 bases and J by 0 bases, with 12 bases left in between. CDR3 DNA: TGTGCCAGCAGTAAGGAATCTTATAGCACAGATACGCAGTATTTT. Encoded protein: CASSKESYSTDTQYF.

The genes are TRBV14 and TRBJ1-1, with 7 bases that match TRBD1. The CDR3 totals 15 residues. Germline V gene lookup returns CDR1 SGHDN and CDR2 FVKESK. Trimming at V came to 4 bases and at J to 0 bases, leaving 5 bases not matched to a gene. CDR3: CASSRWDSLNTEAFF. Here the CDR3 DNA reads TGTGCCAGCAGCCGTTGGGACAGTTTGAACACTGAAGCTTTCTTT.

The V call is TRBV11-3, the J call TRBJ2-3; the match to TRBD1 covers 7 bases. This CDR3 comprises 12 residues. The trim removed 1 base at V and 11 bases at J, leaving 3 bases unmatched. Germline-derived CDR1 and CDR2 are SGHNT and YENEEA. The CDR3 loop reads CASSLVGQRQYF. For the CDR3, the DNA is TGTGCCAGCAGCTTAGTGGGACAGCGGCAGTATTTT.

The chain employs TRBV4-1 and TRBJ1-2; 9 positions match TRBD1. The V and J ends lost 4 bases and 5 bases, in that order; junction bases with no gene match: 5. The germline CDR1 and CDR2 sequences are MGHRA and YSYEKL. The CDR3 extends over 14 amino acids. CDR3 loop: CASSLTGGEYGYTF. In nucleotides, the CDR3 is TGCGCCAGCAGCCTGACAGGGGGGGAATATGGCTACACCTTC.